This is a list of T cell receptor beta chains from one sample in a study of shared clonotypes between healthy human individuals. Sequencing used immunoSEQ multiplex PCR; TCRdb keeps in-frame clones, though not all of them. This table holds about 490,000 clones, less than 80% found once. Material for sequencing was PBMCs. The source is a woman in her thirties or forties in good health. Some clones in this sample may be carry-over from other donors' samples. The CDR3 runs from the conserved cysteine through the conserved F or W. Fields, in order: clone size, V gene, J gene, D gene, CDR3 protein, CDR3 DNA. D genes are given only for firm matches. Clone size is not always given. Where it is, it says once, few, many or a class for expanded clones.

-	TRBV4-1	TRBJ1-1	-	CASSQRASGTSSMNTEAFF	TGCGCCAGCAGCCAACGAGCCTCCGGAACCTCATCGATGAACACTGAAGCTTTCTTT
-	TRBV20-1	TRBJ2-1	-	CSAGKNNEQFF	TGCAGTGCTGGCAAAAACAATGAGCAGTTCTTC
-	TRBV5-4	TRBJ2-1	TRBD2	CASSGLGNEQFF	TGTGCCAGCAGCGGACTAGGGAATGAGCAGTTCTTC
-	TRBV7-9	TRBJ2-3	TRBD1	CASSFGTDPTDTQYF	TGTGCCAGCAGCTTCGGGACAGACCCCACAGATACGCAGTATTTT
-	TRBV18	TRBJ1-1	TRBD1	CASSPAGGGTEAFF	TGTGCCAGCTCACCTGCAGGGGGCGGCACTGAAGCTTTCTTT
-	TRBV5-1	TRBJ1-4	-	CASSRPQGTSNEKLFF	TGCGCCAGCAGTCGACCACAGGGAACTTCTAATGAAAAACTGTTTTTT
once	TRBV28	TRBJ2-5	TRBD2	CASSFLGTSGRSKTQYF	TGTGCCAGCAGTTTCCTTGGGACTAGCGGGAGGTCGAAGACCCAGTACTTC
-	TRBV7-2	TRBJ2-7	-	CASSLTWGVAYF	TGTGCCAGCAGCTTAACCTGGGGGGTGGCGTACTTC
-	TRBV19	TRBJ2-5	-	CASSMGTQETQYF	TGTGCCAGTAGTATGGGGACACAAGAGACCCAGTACTTC
-	TRBV4-1	TRBJ1-2	-	CASSQESEINYGYTF	TGCGCCAGCAGCCAAGAATCGGAGATTAACTATGGCTACACCTTC
-	TRBV27	TRBJ2-1	TRBD2	CASSLLAGYPYNEQFF	TGTGCCAGCAGTCTATTAGCGGGATACCCCTACAATGAGCAGTTCTTC
-	TRBV2	TRBJ2-1	TRBD2	CATPKGGTSGRYEQFF	TGTGCCACCCCAAAGGGCGGGACTAGCGGGAGGTATGAGCAGTTCTTC
-	TRBV7-2	TRBJ2-6	-	CASSLLSTPGANVLTF	TGTGCCAGCAGCTTATTATCCACCCCTGGGGCCAACGTCCTGACTTTC
-	TRBV27	TRBJ2-7	-	CASSLERASSYEQYF	TGTGCCAGCAGTTTAGAGCGGGCCAGCTCCTACGAGCAGTACTTC
-	TRBV28	TRBJ1-2	TRBD1	CASSSYPGQGVGYTF	TGTGCCAGCAGTTCCTACCCTGGGCAGGGGGTAGGCTACACCTTC
-	TRBV15	TRBJ2-4	TRBD2	CATSIPLGREAPLAKNIQYF	TGTGCCACCAGCATTCCCCTAGGGCGGGAGGCTCCTCTAGCCAAAAACATTCAGTACTTC
-	TRBV30	TRBJ1-1	-	CAWRSLLGVVESTEAFF	TGTGCCTGGAGGTCCCTCTTAGGGGTTGTGGAGTCCACTGAAGCTTTCTTT
-	TRBV27	TRBJ2-5	-	CASSRESRGTQYF	TGTGCCAGCAGTAGGGAGTCTCGAGGGACCCAGTACTTC
-	TRBV11-3	TRBJ2-3	-	CASSLSRADTQYF	TGTGCCAGCAGCTTAAGCCGGGCAGATACGCAGTATTTT
-	TRBV18	TRBJ1-5	-	CASSLGGESNQPQHF	TGTGCCAGCTCCCTAGGGGGAGAAAGCAATCAGCCCCAGCATTTT
many	TRBV30	TRBJ1-6	-	CAWRSRDYSPLHF	TGTGCCTGGAGGTCTCGGGACTACTCACCCCTCCACTTT
-	TRBV5-6	TRBJ1-2	TRBD1	CASSWDRTNYGYTF	TGTGCCAGCAGCTGGGACAGGACTAACTATGGCTACACCTTC
few	TRBV7-3	TRBJ2-2	-	CASSLGLANTGELFF	TGTGCCAGCAGCTTAGGCCTAGCGAACACCGGGGAGCTGTTTTTT
-	TRBV2	TRBJ1-1	TRBD1	CASSEDRSNEVGTEAFF	TGTGCCAGCAGTGAGGACAGGTCTAACGAGGTGGGCACTGAAGCTTTCTTT
few	TRBV28	TRBJ1-5	-	CASSLIATNSNQPQHF	TGTGCCAGCAGTTTAATCGCAACTAATAGCAATCAGCCCCAGCATTTT
-	TRBV10-3	TRBJ1-2	-	CAISESMGWSYTF	TGTGCCATCAGTGAGTCGATGGGGTGGAGCTACACCTTC
-	TRBV19	TRBJ1-5	-	CASSIDQGYSNQPQHF	TGTGCCAGTAGTATAGATCAAGGATATAGCAATCAGCCCCAGCATTTT
-	TRBV7-2	TRBJ2-5	TRBD1	CASSSDRAGETQYF	TGTGCCAGCAGCTCGGACAGGGCTGGAGAGACCCAGTACTTC
-	TRBV6-1	TRBJ1-1	-	CASRESGNTEAFF	TGTGCCAGCAGGGAATCCGGGAACACTGAAGCTTTCTTT
-	TRBV28	TRBJ1-1	-	CASSLAGSNTEAFF	TGTGCCAGCAGTTTGGCAGGCTCGAACACTGAAGCTTTCTTT
-	TRBV28	TRBJ1-1	TRBD1	CASKEIKGARNEAFF	TGTGCCAGCAAGGAGATTAAGGGGGCGAGAAACGAAGCTTTCTTT
many	TRBV28	TRBJ1-5	-	CASTPGGGIYQPQHF	TGTGCCAGCACCCCGGGTGGTGGCATCTATCAGCCCCAGCATTTT
-	TRBV27	TRBJ2-7	-	CASSLSWRSSYEQYF	TGTGCCAGCAGTTTAAGCTGGAGGAGCTCCTACGAGCAGTACTTC
-	TRBV7-8	TRBJ2-7	-	CASSSGPTAYEQYF	TGTGCCAGCAGCTCCGGCCCAACAGCCTACGAGCAGTACTTC
-	TRBV9	TRBJ1-2	-	CASSVGEGAHYGYTF	TGTGCCAGCAGCGTAGGGGAAGGCGCCCACTATGGCTACACCTTC
-	TRBV28	TRBJ1-4	-	CASSLLGPGNEKLFF	TGTGCCAGCAGTTTATTGGGTCCGGGGAATGAAAAACTGTTTTTT
-	TRBV28	TRBJ1-2	-	CASSLSGHTNYGYTF	TGTGCCAGCAGTTTATCGGGACATACTAACTATGGCTACACCTTC
-	TRBV5-1	TRBJ2-7	TRBD1	CASRNDRGSYEQYF	TGCGCCAGCAGAAACGACAGGGGCTCCTACGAGCAGTACTTC